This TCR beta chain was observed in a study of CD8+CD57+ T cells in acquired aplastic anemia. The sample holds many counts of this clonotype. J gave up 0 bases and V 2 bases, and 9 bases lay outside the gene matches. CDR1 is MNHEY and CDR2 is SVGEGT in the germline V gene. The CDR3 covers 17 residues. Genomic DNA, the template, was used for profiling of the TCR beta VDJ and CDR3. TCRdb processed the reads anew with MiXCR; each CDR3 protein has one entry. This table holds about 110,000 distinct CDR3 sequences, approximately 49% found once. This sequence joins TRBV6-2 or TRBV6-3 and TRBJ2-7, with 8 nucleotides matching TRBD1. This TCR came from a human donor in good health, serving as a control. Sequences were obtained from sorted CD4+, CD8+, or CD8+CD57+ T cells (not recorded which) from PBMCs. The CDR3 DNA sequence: TGTGCCAGCAGTTACGCTACTGGGGACAGGCCCTCCTACGAGCAGTACTTC. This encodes CASSYATGDRPSYEQYF.